This TCR beta chain is from a study of OX40 agonist ivuxolimab in advanced cancers. Overall study context: The patients' treatment was ivuxolimab, an agonistic anti-OX40 (CD134) antibody. Mean age roughly 65 years, range about 20 to 79; around 80% male. Study results and limitations: Patients who responded partially at 0.1-3.0 mg/kg showed clonal expansion ranking among the lowest.

Blood samples were obtained at baseline, cycle 4 day 1, and cycle 7 day 1. This clone was seen a handful of times. Its antigen is not identified. Germline trimming cut 4 bases from V and 1 base from J; bases unmatched to any gene: 8. The CDR3 length is 15 residues. Germline V CDR1 and CDR2: SGDLS, YYNGEE. Method: immunoSEQ multiplex PCR; TCRdb's copy keeps in-frame clones and lacks some. The sample consists of 75,000 to 100,000 clones, around 89% of them appearing once. The chain couples TRBV9 to TRBJ2-7; 7 positions agree with TRBD1. The material sequenced was CD4+ or CD8+ T cells sorted from blood, taken in a trial of the OX40 agonist ivuxolimab. The source is an adult with an advanced solid tumor such as melanoma, head and neck, liver or kidney cancer. This chain's CDR3 is CASSPRTGPSYEQYF. CDR3 DNA: TGTGCCAGCAGCCCGCGGACAGGCCCTTCCTACGAGCAGTACTTC.